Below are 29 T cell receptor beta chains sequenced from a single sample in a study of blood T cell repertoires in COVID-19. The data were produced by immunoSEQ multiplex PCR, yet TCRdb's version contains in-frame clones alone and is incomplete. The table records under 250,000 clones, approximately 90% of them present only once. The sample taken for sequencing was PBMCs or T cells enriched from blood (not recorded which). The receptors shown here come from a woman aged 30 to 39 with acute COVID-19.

CDR3 region: CASQIRDRGFTDTQYF. The CDR3 DNA follows: TGCGCCAGCCAGATTCGGGACAGAGGGTTCACAGATACGCAGTATTTT. The chain is built from TRBV5-1 and TRBJ2-3; TRBD1 aligns across 7 bases. Looked up from germline, CDR1 is SGHRS and CDR2 is YFSETQ. The CDR3 contains 16 residues. The J segment lost 2 bases and the V segment lost 7 bases, leaving 13 bases of the junction unmatched.

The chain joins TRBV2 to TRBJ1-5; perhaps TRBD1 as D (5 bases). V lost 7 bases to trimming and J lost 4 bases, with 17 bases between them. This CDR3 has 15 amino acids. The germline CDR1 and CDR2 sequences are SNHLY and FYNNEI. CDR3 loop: CASTHYGTRNQPQHF. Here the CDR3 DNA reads TGTGCCAGCACTCATTACGGGACTCGGAATCAGCCCCAGCATTTT.

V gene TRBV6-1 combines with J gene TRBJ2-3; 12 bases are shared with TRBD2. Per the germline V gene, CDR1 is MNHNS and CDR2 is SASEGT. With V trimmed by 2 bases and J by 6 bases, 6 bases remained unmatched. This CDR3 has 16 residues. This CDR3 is CASSESGTSGWDTQYF. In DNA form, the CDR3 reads TGTGCCAGCAGTGAATCCGGGACTAGCGGGTGGGATACGCAGTATTTT.

The CDR3 loop is CASSLEARGYLNTEAFF. In DNA form, the CDR3 reads TGCGCCAGCAGCTTGGAGGCCAGGGGCTACCTGAACACTGAAGCTTTCTTT. The V and J genes are TRBV5-1 and TRBJ1-1; perhaps TRBD1 as D (6 bases). CDR3 length: 17 residues. Germline V lookup: CDR1 SGHRS, CDR2 YFSETQ. Trimming removed 0 bases at V and 0 bases at J, with 15 bases between.

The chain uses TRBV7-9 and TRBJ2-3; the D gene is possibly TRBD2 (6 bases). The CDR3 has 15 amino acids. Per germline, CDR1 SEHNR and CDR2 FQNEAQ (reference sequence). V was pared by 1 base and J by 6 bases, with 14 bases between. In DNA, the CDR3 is TGTGCCAGCAGCTTAGGGGAGGCTGGCCTCGATACGCAGTATTTT. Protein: CASSLGEAGLDTQYF.

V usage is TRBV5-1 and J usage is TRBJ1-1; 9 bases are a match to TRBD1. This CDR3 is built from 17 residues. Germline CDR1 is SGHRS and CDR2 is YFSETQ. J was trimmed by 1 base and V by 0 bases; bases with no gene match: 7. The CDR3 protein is CASSLGTGAGTNTEAFF. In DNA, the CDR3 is TGCGCCAGCAGCTTGGGGACAGGGGCCGGGACGAACACTGAAGCTTTCTTT.

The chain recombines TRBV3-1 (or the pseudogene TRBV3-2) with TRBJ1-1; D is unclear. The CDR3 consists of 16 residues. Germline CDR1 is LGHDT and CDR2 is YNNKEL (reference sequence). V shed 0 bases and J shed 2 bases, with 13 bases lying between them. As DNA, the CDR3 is TGTGCCAGCAGCCAAGATCAGATCCGAGGAAACACTGAAGCTTTCTTT. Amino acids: CASSQDQIRGNTEAFF.

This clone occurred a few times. CDR3: CAWSASTGLLSQPQHF. Written as DNA, the CDR3 is TGTGCCTGGAGCGCAAGTACAGGGCTACTGTCTCAGCCCCAGCATTTT. The genes are TRBV30 and TRBJ1-5; D may be TRBD1 (6 bases). The CDR3 totals 16 residues. The V end was cut by 3 bases, the J end by 6 bases, with 21 bases between. Per germline, CDR1 GTSNPN and CDR2 SVGIG (reference sequence).

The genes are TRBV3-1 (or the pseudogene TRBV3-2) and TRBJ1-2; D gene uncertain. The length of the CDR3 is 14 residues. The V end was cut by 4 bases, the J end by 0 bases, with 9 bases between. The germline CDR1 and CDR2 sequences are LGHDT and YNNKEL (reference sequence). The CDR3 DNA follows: TGTGCCAGCAGCCTCTCCGGGACTAACTATGGCTACACCTTC. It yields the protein CASSLSGTNYGYTF.

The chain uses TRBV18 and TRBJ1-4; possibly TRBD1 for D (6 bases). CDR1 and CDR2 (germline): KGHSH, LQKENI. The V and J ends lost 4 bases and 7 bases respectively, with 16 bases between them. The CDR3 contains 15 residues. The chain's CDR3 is CASSQWDTRGEKLFF. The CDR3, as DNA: TGTGCCAGCTCACAATGGGACACCCGGGGTGAAAAACTGTTTTTT.

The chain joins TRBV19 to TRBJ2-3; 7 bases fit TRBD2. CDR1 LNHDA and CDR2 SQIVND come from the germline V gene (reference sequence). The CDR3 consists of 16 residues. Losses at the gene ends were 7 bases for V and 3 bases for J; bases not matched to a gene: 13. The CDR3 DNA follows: TGTGCCAGTACCCCTAAGAGCGGGGCAAATACAGATACGCAGTATTTT. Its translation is CASTPKSGANTDTQYF. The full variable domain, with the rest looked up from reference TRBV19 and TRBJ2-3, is DGGITQSPKYLFRKEGQNVTLSCEQNLNHDAMYWYRQDPGQGLRLIYYSQIVNDFQKGDIAEGYSVSREKKESFPLTVTSAQKNPTAFYLCASTPKSGANTDTQYFGPGTRLTVL.

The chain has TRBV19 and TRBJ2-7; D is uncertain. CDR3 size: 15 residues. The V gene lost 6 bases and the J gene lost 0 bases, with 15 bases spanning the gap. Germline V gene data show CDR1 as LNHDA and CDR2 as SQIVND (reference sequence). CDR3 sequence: CASSQTGSFSYEQYF. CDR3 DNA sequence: TGTGCCAGTAGCCAAACCGGGTCCTTCTCCTACGAGCAGTACTTC.

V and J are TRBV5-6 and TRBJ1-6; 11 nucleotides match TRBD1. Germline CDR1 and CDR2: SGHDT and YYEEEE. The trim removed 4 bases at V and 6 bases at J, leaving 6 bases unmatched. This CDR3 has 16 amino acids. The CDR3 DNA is TGTGCCAGCAGCCCGGACAGGGGGCGACGTAATTCACCCCTCCACTTT. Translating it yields CASSPDRGRRNSPLHF.

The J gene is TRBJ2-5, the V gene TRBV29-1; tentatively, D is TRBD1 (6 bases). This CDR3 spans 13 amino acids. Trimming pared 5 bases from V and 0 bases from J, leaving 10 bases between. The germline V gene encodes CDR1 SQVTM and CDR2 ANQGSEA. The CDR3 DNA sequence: TGCAGCGTTCTACAGGGATACCAAGAGACCCAGTACTTC. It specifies CSVLQGYQETQYF.

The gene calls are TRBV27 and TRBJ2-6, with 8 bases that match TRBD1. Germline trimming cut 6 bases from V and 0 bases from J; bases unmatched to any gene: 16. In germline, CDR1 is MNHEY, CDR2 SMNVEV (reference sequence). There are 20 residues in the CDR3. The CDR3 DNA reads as TGTGCCAGCAGAAGAAACCTCCGGACAGGGTCAATCTCTGGGGCCAACGTCCTGACTTTC. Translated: CASRRNLRTGSISGANVLTF.

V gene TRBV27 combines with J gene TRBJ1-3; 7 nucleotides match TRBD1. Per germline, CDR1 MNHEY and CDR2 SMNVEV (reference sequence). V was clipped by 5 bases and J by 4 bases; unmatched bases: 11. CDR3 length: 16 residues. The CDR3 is CASSMTYRGQGNTIYF. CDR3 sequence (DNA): TGTGCCAGCAGTATGACCTATAGGGGGCAGGGAAACACCATATATTTT.

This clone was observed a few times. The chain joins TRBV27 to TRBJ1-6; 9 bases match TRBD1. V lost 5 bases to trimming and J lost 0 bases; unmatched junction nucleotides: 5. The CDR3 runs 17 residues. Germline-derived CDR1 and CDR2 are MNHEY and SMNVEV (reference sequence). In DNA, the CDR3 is TGTGCCAGCAGTCCAGGGACAGGGAGCTCCTATAATTCACCCCTCCACTTT. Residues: CASSPGTGSSYNSPLHF.

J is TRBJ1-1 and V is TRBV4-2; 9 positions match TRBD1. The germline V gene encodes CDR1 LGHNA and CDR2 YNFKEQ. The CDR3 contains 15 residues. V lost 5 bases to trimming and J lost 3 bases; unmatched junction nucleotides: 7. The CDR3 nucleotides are TGTGCCAGCAGCGAACGGGACAGGGTAGACACTGAAGCTTTCTTT. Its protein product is CASSERDRVDTEAFF.

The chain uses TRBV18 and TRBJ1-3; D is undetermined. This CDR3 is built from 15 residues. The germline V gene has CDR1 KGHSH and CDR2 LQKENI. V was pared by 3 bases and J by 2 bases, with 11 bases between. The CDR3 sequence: CASSPLAGTGNTIYF. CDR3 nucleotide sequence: TGTGCCAGCTCACCGCTTGCGGGTACTGGAAACACCATATATTTT.

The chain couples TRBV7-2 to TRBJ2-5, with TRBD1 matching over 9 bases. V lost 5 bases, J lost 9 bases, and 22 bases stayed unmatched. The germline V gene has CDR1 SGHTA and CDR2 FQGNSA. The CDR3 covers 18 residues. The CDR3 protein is CASSPNLKTGGMWKAQYF. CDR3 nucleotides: TGTGCCAGCAGCCCCAACTTAAAGACAGGGGGGATGTGGAAAGCCCAGTACTTC.

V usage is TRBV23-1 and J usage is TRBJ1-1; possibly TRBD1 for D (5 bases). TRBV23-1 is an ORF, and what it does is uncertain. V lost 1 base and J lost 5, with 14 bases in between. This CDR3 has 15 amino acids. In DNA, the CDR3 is TGCGCCAGCAGTCAATGGGGGGAGTGGGGTACTGAAGCTTTCTTT. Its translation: CASSQWGEWGTEAFF.

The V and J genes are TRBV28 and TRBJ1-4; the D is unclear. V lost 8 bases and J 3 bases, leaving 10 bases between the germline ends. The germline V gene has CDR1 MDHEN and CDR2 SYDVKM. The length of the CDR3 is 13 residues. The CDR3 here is CASLLRANEKLFF. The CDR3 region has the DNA TGTGCCAGCCTCCTTCGGGCTAATGAAAAACTGTTTTTT.

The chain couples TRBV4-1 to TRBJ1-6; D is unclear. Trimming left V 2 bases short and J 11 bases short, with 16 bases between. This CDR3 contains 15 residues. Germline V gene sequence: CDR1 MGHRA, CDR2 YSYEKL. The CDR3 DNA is TGCGCCAGCAGCCAACCCTCAGAGGTGTATGCACCCCTCCACTTT. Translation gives CASSQPSEVYAPLHF.

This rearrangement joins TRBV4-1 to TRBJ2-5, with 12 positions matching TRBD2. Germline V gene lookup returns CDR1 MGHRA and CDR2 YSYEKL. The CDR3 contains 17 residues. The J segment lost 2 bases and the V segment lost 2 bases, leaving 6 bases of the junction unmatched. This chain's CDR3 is CASSQRWTSGEQETQYF. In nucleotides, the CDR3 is TGCGCCAGCAGCCAACGTTGGACTAGCGGGGAACAAGAGACCCAGTACTTC.

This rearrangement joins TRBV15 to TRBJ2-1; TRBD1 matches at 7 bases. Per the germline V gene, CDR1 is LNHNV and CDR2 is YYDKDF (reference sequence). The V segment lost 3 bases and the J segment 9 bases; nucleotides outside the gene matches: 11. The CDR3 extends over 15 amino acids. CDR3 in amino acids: CATSRGRQGKGEQFF. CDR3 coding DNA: TGTGCCACCAGCAGGGGGAGACAGGGCAAGGGTGAGCAGTTCTTC.

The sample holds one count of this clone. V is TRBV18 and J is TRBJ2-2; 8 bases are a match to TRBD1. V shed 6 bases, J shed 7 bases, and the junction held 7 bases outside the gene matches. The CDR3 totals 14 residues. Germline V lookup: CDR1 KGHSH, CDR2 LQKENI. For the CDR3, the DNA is TGTGCCAGCTCGGGGACAGGCTACCTCGGGGAGCTGTTTTTT. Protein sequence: CASSGTGYLGELFF.

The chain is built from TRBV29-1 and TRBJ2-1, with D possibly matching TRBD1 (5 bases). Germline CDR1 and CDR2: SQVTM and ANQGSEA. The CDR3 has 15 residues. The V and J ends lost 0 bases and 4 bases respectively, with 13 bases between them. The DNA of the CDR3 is TGCAGCGTTGAAGATTGGTTACAGGAATACAATGAGCAGTTCTTC. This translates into CSVEDWLQEYNEQFF.

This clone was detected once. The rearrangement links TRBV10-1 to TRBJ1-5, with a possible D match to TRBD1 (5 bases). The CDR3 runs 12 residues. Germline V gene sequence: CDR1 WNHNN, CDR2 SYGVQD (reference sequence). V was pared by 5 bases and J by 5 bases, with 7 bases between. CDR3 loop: CASSSQDQPQHF. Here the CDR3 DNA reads TGCGCCAGCAGTTCACAGGATCAGCCCCAGCATTTT.

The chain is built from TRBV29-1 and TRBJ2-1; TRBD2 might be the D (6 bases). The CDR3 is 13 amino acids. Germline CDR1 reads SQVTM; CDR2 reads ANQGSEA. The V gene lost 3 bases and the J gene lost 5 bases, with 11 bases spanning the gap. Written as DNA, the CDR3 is TGCAGCGTTGACAGGGCGGGGAACAATGAGCAGTTCTTC. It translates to CSVDRAGNNEQFF.